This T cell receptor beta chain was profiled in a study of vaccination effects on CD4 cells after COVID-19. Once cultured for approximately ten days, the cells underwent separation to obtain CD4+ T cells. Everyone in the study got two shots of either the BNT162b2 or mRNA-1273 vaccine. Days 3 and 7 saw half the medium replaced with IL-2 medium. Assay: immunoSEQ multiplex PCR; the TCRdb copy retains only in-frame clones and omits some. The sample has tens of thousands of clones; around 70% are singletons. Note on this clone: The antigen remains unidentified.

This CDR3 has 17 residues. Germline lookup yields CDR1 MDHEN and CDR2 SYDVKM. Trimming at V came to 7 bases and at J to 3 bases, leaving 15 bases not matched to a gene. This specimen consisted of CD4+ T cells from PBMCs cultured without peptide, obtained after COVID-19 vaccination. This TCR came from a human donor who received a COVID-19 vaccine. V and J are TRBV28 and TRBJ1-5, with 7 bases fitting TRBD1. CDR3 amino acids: CASKTGSWLFTNQPQHF. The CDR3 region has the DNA TGTGCCAGCAAGACAGGGTCGTGGTTGTTTACCAATCAGCCCCAGCATTTT.